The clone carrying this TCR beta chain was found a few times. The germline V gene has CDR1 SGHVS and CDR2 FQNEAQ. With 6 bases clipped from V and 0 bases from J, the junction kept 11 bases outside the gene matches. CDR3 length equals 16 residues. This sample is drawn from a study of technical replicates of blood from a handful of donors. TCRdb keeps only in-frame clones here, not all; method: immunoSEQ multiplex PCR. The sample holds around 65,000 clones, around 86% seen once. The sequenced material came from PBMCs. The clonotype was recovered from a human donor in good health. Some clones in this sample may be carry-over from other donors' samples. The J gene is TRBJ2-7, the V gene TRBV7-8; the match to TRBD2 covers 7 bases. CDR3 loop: CASRGPRRGSSYEQYF. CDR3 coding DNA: TGTGCCAGCAGGGGTCCGCGGCGGGGGAGCTCCTACGAGCAGTACTTC.